The T cell receptor (beta chain) described here comes from a study of human T cells and chemical hapten exposure. For the study at large: Patch tests containing 0.01% DPC, applied to the upper back, were read at 6 days.

The CDR3 is 13 amino acids. Trimming stripped 0 bases from V and 6 bases from J, with 10 bases between. Germline CDR1 and CDR2: SGHNT and YYREEE (reference sequence). General study points: The donor cohort had alopecia, so its immune response may not match that of healthy people. The study found expanded TCRs formed significantly more large CDR3 similarity clusters than controls.

The time point: pre-sensitization, week 0. Treatment described: therapeutic diphenylcyclopropenone sensitization with weekly scalp DPC. Drawing of blood took place ahead of applying each patch test. This clonotype has a count of ten or more. What it binds is not known. TCRdb reprocessed the RACE reads via MiXCR and lists one record per CDR3 protein. The repertoire holds roughly 120,000 distinct CDR3 sequences, with roughly 14% as singletons. The source of this sequence is a woman aged 18-29 years with alopecia areata. Some clones in this sample may be carry-over from other donors' samples. Sequencing used whole blood, obtained in connection with sensitization to the hapten diphenylcyclopropenone (DPC). The chain joins TRBV5-4 to TRBJ2-7; D is possibly TRBD1 (5 bases). CDR3 region: CASSLVGRVEQYF. DNA of the CDR3: TGTGCCAGCAGCTTGGTTGGCAGGGTCGAGCAGTACTTC.